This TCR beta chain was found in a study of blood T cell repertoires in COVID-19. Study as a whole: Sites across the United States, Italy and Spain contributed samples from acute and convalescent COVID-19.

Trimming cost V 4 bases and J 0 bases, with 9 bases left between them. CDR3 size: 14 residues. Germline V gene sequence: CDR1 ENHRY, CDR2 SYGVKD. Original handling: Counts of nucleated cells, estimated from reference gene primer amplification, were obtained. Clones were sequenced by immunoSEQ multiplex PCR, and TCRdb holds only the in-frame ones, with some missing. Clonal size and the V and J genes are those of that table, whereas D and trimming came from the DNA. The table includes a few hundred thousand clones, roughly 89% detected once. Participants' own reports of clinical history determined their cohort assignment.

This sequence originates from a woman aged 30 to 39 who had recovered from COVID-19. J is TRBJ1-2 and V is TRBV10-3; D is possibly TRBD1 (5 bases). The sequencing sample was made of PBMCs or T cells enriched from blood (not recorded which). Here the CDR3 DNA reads TGTGCCATCAGTGTGGGGGGAGCTAACTATGGCTACACCTTC. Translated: CAISVGGANYGYTF.